The 13 T cell receptor beta chains given below trace back to one sample, sequenced in a study of shared clonotypes between healthy human individuals. Sequenced by immunoSEQ multiplex PCR; TCRdb stores in-frame clones only, minus some. Of some 790,000 clones listed, around 70% are singletons. The specimen was memory CD4+ T cells sorted from blood. Documented subset: CD45RA-negative fraction. These receptors were obtained from a woman in her 30s in good health.

The CDR3 DNA reads TGTGCCATTCGGGGGGAGAACACTGAAGCTTTCTTT. Translated, it gives CAIRGENTEAFF. The rearrangement uses TRBV28 and TRBJ1-1; a weak D match, TRBD1 (5 bases). V shed 10 bases and J shed 1 base, with 10 bases lying between them. CDR1 and CDR2 (germline): MDHEN, SYDVKM. The CDR3 sequence is 12 residues long.

The chain recombines TRBV9 with TRBJ2-3; D is uncertain. CDR3 length equals 12 residues. CDR1 is SGDLS and CDR2 is YYNGEE in the germline V gene. The ends were cut back, 0 bases at V and 4 bases at J, with 3 bases in the middle. CDR3 amino acids: CASSVVPDTQYF. The CDR3 DNA sequence: TGTGCCAGCAGCGTAGTTCCAGATACGCAGTATTTT.

On this clone: Given a much more abundant clone one base away, this may be a read error. The sample holds other DNA sequences that translate to the same CDR3. The genes are TRBV4-2 and TRBJ1-3; D ambiguous. Germline CDR1 is LGHNA and CDR2 is YNFKEQ. Trimming pared 1 base from V and 3 bases from J, leaving 13 bases between. The CDR3 contains 16 residues. Here the CDR3 DNA reads TGTGCCAGCAGCCAAGGGCTACACCGGGGTGGAAACACCATATATTTT. Its translation: CASSQGLHRGGNTIYF.

This clone was seen only a few times. The chain employs TRBV7-6 and TRBJ1-4; 10 bases are a match to TRBD1. The CDR3 sequence is 15 residues long. Trimming at V came to 5 bases and at J to 7 bases, leaving 7 bases not matched to a gene. Germline CDR1 reads SGHVS; CDR2 reads FNYEAQ. The CDR3 reads CASSPARDRGEKLFF. CDR3 DNA sequence: TGTGCCAGCAGCCCCGCCCGGGACAGGGGTGAAAAACTGTTTTTT. Full variable domain (rest looked up from reference TRBV7-6 and TRBJ1-4): GAGVSQSPRYKVTKRGQDVALRCDPISGHVSLYWYRQALGQGPEFLTYFNYEAQQDKSGLPNDRFSAERPEGSISTLTIQRTEQRDSAMYRCASSPARDRGEKLFFGSGTQLSVL.

The CDR3 bases are TGTGCCAGCGGGGGTGGTTGGGCGGGTGATACGCAGTATTTT. Translation gives CASGGGWAGDTQYF. The V gene is TRBV6-6, the J gene TRBJ2-3; D is perhaps TRBD1 or TRBD2 (5 bases each). CDR1 and CDR2 (germline): MNHNY, SVGAGI (reference sequence). The CDR3 has 14 amino acids. V dropped 8 bases and J dropped 6 bases, with 18 bases sitting between them.

The chain has TRBV7-3 and TRBJ1-5; D remains ambiguous. V lost 2 bases and J 0 bases, leaving 5 bases between the germline ends. The CDR3 extends over 14 amino acids. Germline V gives CDR1 SGHTA, CDR2 FQGTGA. The CDR3 here is CASSLPNSNQPQHF. Written as DNA, the CDR3 is TGTGCCAGCAGCTTACCGAATAGCAATCAGCCCCAGCATTTT.

CDR3 amino acids: CASSPRGAGSNEQYF. The CDR3 DNA follows: TGTGCCAGCAGTCCCCGAGGAGCGGGAAGCAACGAGCAGTACTTC. The V and J genes are TRBV28 and TRBJ2-7; 7 bases line up with TRBD2. V lost 5 bases, J lost 5 bases, and 12 bases stayed unmatched. There are 15 residues in the CDR3. In germline, CDR1 is MDHEN, CDR2 SYDVKM.

The gene calls are TRBV6-1 and TRBJ2-7; D not resolved. CDR1 is MNHNS and CDR2 is SASEGT in the germline V gene. Trimming removed 0 bases from V and 3 bases from J, with 18 bases in between. There are 17 residues in the CDR3. The CDR3 sequence: CASSEAVGGQPFYEQYF. CDR3 DNA: TGTGCCAGCAGTGAAGCGGTCGGTGGGCAGCCTTTCTACGAGCAGTACTTC.

The chain carries TRBV29-1 and TRBJ2-3; D possibly corresponds to TRBD1 (6 bases). There are 13 residues in the CDR3. Germline V gene lookup returns CDR1 SQVTM and CDR2 ANQGSEA. Trimming left V 6 bases short and J 6 bases short, with 16 bases between. The CDR3 loop reads CSVGQNSVDTQYF. The CDR3 DNA reads as TGCAGCGTAGGACAGAATAGTGTGGATACGCAGTATTTT.

The table lists this clone with a few counts. The J gene is TRBJ2-7, the V gene TRBV27; D unresolved. CDR3 length equals 14 residues. Germline V gene sequence: CDR1 MNHEY, CDR2 SMNVEV (reference sequence). V shed 5 bases and J shed 0 bases, with 11 bases lying between them. This CDR3 reads CASSKRDFSYEQYF. CDR3 nucleotide sequence: TGTGCCAGCAGTAAAAGGGATTTCTCCTACGAGCAGTACTTC.

Of note for this clone: A much larger clone lies one base from this, so it may be a read error. The chain couples TRBV6-6 to TRBJ1-5; TRBD1 matches 7 bases. CDR1 MNHNY and CDR2 SVGAGI come from the germline V gene (reference sequence). V shed 6 bases, J shed 0 bases, and the junction held 2 bases outside the gene matches. The CDR3 loop spans 14 amino acids. Here the CDR3 DNA reads TGTGCCAGCAGGGGACAGAATAGCAATCAGCCCCAGCATTTT. It is translated as CASRGQNSNQPQHF.

The rearrangement uses TRBV28 and TRBJ2-2; the match to TRBD2 covers 8 bases. Germline V gene sequence: CDR1 MDHEN, CDR2 SYDVKM. The trim removed 7 bases at V and 5 bases at J, leaving 9 bases unmatched. CDR3 size: 15 residues. CDR3 region: CASTHGGVETGELFF. The CDR3, as DNA: TGTGCCAGCACCCACGGGGGGGTCGAAACCGGGGAGCTGTTTTTT.

The chain combines TRBV29-1 with TRBJ1-1, with a tentative D call TRBD1 (5 bases). Trimming left V 7 bases short and J 3 bases short, with 9 bases between. The CDR3 consists of 11 residues. Per the germline V gene, CDR1 is SQVTM and CDR2 is ANQGSEA. CDR3 sequence reads: CSAVRDTEAFF. CDR3 nucleotides: TGCAGCGCCGTCAGGGACACTGAAGCTTTCTTT.